A selection of T cell receptor beta chains follows, all from one sample in a study of post-analysis software for immune sequencing data. Each CDR3 protein is one row after TCRdb ran MiXCR on the PCR reads. The table includes 600,000 to 700,000 distinct CDR3 sequences, 59% detected once. The specimen sequenced was blood. These receptors were collected from a girl aged 2 to 10 with multiple sclerosis. The CDR3 runs from the conserved cysteine through the conserved F or W. The D gene is left open where the match is weak. Size is omitted from some rows. Given values are once, few, many or a class for expanded clones.

CDR3 protein: CSVVAPGETEAFF; CDR3 DNA: TGCAGCGTGGTTGCCCCGGGAGAAACTGAAGCTTTCTTT; J gene: TRBJ1-1; D gene: .; clone size: .; V gene: TRBV29-1
CDR3 protein: CASRQGQETQYF; CDR3 DNA: TGTGCCAGCAGGCAGGGGCAAGAGACCCAGTACTTC; J gene: TRBJ2-5; D gene: .; clone size: .; V gene: TRBV6-6
CDR3 protein: CAISDPERGPYNEQFF; CDR3 DNA: TGTGCCATCAGTGATCCTGAGCGGGGACCCTACAATGAGCAGTTCTTC; J gene: TRBJ2-1; D gene: TRBD2; clone size: .; V gene: TRBV10-3
CDR3 protein: CASSYLPGSYEQYF; CDR3 DNA: TGTGCCAGCAGTTACCTCCCAGGGTCCTACGAGCAGTACTTC; J gene: TRBJ2-7; D gene: .; clone size: once; V gene: TRBV6-2/TRBV6-3
CDR3 protein: CASRPGFIGTEAFF; CDR3 DNA: TGTGCCAGCAGACCAGGGTTTATTGGCACTGAAGCTTTCTTT; J gene: TRBJ1-1; D gene: .; clone size: .; V gene: TRBV6-5
CDR3 protein: CASRSSLGGSEQFF; CDR3 DNA: TGTGCCAGCAGGTCCTCTCTCGGGGGAAGTGAGCAGTTCTTC; J gene: TRBJ2-1; D gene: .; clone size: .; V gene: TRBV7-9
CDR3 protein: CASSLPRGQGGNEQFF; CDR3 DNA: TGTGCCAGCAGCCTCCCCCGGGGACAAGGGGGCAATGAGCAGTTCTTC; J gene: TRBJ2-1; D gene: .; clone size: .; V gene: TRBV7-3
CDR3 protein: CASSPSTNSQTEAFF; CDR3 DNA: TGTGCCAGCAGTCCGTCGACAAACTCCCAGACTGAAGCTTTCTTT; J gene: TRBJ1-1; D gene: .; clone size: .; V gene: TRBV7-9
CDR3 protein: CSVVPNRGLSYNEQFF; CDR3 DNA: TGCAGCGTCGTGCCTAACAGGGGTCTTTCCTACAATGAGCAGTTCTTC; J gene: TRBJ2-1; D gene: TRBD1; clone size: .; V gene: TRBV29-1
CDR3 protein: CSVGSSGTNTQYF; CDR3 DNA: TGCAGCGTTGGGTCTAGCGGGACGAATACGCAGTATTTT; J gene: TRBJ2-3; D gene: TRBD2; clone size: .; V gene: TRBV29-1
CDR3 protein: CASSVGAGGYTGELFF; CDR3 DNA: TGTGCCAGCAGCGTAGGTGCGGGGGGCTACACCGGGGAGCTGTTTTTT; J gene: TRBJ2-2; D gene: TRBD2; clone size: .; V gene: TRBV9
CDR3 protein: CSARRPSAQETQYF; CDR3 DNA: TGCAGTGCTAGAAGGCCTAGCGCTCAAGAGACCCAGTACTTC; J gene: TRBJ2-5; D gene: .; clone size: few; V gene: TRBV20-1
CDR3 protein: CASNKAGGTGELFF; CDR3 DNA: TGCGCCAGCAATAAGGCGGGAGGCACCGGGGAGCTGTTTTTT; J gene: TRBJ2-2; D gene: TRBD2; clone size: .; V gene: TRBV5-1
CDR3 protein: CASSIWTGPGANVLTF; CDR3 DNA: TGTGCCAGCAGCATCTGGACAGGACCTGGGGCCAACGTCCTGACTTTC; J gene: TRBJ2-6; D gene: TRBD1; clone size: few; V gene: TRBV7-6
CDR3 protein: CSARAQGVFDEQFF; CDR3 DNA: TGCAGTGCTAGAGCTCAGGGTGTTTTCGATGAGCAGTTCTTC; J gene: TRBJ2-1; D gene: .; clone size: .; V gene: TRBV20-1
CDR3 protein: CASSLPWSEQFF; CDR3 DNA: TGTGCCAGCAGCTTACCTTGGAGTGAGCAGTTCTTC; J gene: TRBJ2-1; D gene: .; clone size: .; V gene: TRBV7-2
CDR3 protein: CASSPVPGQGQPQHF; CDR3 DNA: TGTGCCAGCAGTCCCGTCCCGGGACAGGGACAGCCCCAGCATTTT; J gene: TRBJ1-5; D gene: TRBD1; clone size: .; V gene: TRBV28
CDR3 protein: CASSSAGNYGYTF; CDR3 DNA: TGTGCCAGCAGTTCGGCGGGTAACTATGGCTACACCTTC; J gene: TRBJ1-2; D gene: .; clone size: few; V gene: TRBV6-5
CDR3 protein: CASDKVSAVYGYTF; CDR3 DNA: TGTGCCTCGGATAAGGTGTCGGCGGTCTATGGCTACACCTTC; J gene: TRBJ1-2; D gene: .; clone size: once; V gene: TRBV30
CDR3 protein: CASSQRTSGDSYNEQFF; CDR3 DNA: TGTGCCAGCAGTCAGAGAACTAGTGGGGATTCCTACAATGAGCAGTTCTTC; J gene: TRBJ2-1; D gene: .; clone size: .; V gene: TRBV6-2/TRBV6-3
CDR3 protein: CASSLEIDRANYTF; CDR3 DNA: TGTGCCAGCAGCTTAGAAATCGACAGGGCGAATTACACCTTC; J gene: TRBJ1-2; D gene: TRBD1; clone size: few; V gene: TRBV7-2
CDR3 protein: CSARASAEQYF; CDR3 DNA: TGCAGTGCTAGGGCTAGCGCCGAGCAGTACTTC; J gene: TRBJ2-7; D gene: .; clone size: .; V gene: TRBV20-1
CDR3 protein: CASSLGQSGEQFF; CDR3 DNA: TGTGCCAGCAGTTTAGGTCAGTCCGGTGAGCAGTTCTTC; J gene: TRBJ2-1; D gene: .; clone size: few; V gene: TRBV12-3/TRBV12-4
CDR3 protein: CSARDQSGPQEAFF; CDR3 DNA: TGCAGTGCTAGAGATCAGTCAGGCCCACAGGAAGCTTTCTTT; J gene: TRBJ1-1; D gene: .; clone size: .; V gene: TRBV20-1
CDR3 protein: CSVVDSLNQPQHF; CDR3 DNA: TGCAGCGTTGTGGACAGTCTCAATCAGCCCCAGCATTTT; J gene: TRBJ1-5; D gene: .; clone size: few; V gene: TRBV29-1